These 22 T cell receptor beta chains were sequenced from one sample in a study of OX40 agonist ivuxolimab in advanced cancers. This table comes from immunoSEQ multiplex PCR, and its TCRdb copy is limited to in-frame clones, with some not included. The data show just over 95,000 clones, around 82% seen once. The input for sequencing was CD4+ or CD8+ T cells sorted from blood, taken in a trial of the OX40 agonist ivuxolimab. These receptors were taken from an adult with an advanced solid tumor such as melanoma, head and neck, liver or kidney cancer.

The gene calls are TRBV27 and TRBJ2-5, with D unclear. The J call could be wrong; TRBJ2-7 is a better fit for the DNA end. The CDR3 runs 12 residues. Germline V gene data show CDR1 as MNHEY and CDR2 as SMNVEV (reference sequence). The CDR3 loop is CASSLNVHEQYF. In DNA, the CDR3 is TGTGCCAGCAGTTTAAACGTCCACGAGCAGTACTTC.

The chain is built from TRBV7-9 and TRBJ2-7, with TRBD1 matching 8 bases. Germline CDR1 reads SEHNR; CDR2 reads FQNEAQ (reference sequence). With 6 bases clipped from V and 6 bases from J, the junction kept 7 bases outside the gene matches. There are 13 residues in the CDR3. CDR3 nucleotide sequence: TGTGCCAGCAGTCCTCCTGACAGGGGCGAGCAGTACTTC. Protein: CASSPPDRGEQYF.

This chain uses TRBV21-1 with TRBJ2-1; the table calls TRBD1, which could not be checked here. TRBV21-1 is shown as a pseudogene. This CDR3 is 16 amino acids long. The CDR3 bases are TGTGCCAGCAGTAACTCAACCTGGACAGGGCACAATGAGCAGTTCTTC. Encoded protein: CASSNSTWTGHNEQFF.

In DNA, the CDR3 is TGCGCCAGCAGCTTGGAAACGGTTTTCACAGATACGCAGTATTTT. Protein: CASSLETVFTDTQYF. J is TRBJ2-3 and V is TRBV5-1; no clear D gene. The CDR3 sequence is 15 residues long. Germline CDR1 reads SGHRS; CDR2 reads YFSETQ. V was clipped by 0 bases and J by 2 bases, with 10 bases between them.

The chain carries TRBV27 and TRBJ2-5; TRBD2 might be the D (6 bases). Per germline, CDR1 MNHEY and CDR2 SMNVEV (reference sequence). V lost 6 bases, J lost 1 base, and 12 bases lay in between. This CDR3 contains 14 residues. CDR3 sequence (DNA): TGTGCCAGCAGACGCGGGGCGGCCCAAGAGACCCAGTACTTC. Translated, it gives CASRRGAAQETQYF.

CDR3 DNA: TGTGCCAGCAGCTTGGGGACCGAAATCTATGGCTACACCTTC. Its translation: CASSLGTEIYGYTF. The chain combines TRBV5-4 with TRBJ1-2; D is ambiguous. Trimming stripped 0 bases from V and 4 bases from J, with 10 bases between. The CDR3 runs 14 residues. CDR1 and CDR2 (germline): SGHNT, YYREEE (reference sequence).

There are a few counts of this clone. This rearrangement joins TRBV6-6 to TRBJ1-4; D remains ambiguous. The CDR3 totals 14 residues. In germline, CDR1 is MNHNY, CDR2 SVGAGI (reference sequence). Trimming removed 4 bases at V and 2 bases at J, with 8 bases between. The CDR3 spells CASSSGRTNEKLFF. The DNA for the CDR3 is TGTGCCAGCAGTTCGGGTAGGACTAATGAAAAACTGTTTTTT.

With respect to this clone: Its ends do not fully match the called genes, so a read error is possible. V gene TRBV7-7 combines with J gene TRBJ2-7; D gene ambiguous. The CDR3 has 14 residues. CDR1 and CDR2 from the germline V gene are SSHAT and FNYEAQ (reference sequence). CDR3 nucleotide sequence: TGTGCTAGCAGCTTAGGAATTGACTCCTACGAGCAGTACTTC. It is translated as CASSLGIDSYEQYF.

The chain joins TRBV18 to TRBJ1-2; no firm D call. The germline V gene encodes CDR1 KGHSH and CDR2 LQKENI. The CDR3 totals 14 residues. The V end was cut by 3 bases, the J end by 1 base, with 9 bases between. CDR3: CASSPGTLNYGYTF. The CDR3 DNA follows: TGTGCCAGCTCACCGGGCACCCTTAACTATGGCTACACCTTC.

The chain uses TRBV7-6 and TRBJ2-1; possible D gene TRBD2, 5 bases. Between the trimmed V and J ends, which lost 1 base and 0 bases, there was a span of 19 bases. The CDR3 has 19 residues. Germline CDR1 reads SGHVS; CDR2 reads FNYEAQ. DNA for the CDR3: TGTGCCAGCAGCTTAGATACGGGGATTGGAGCTTCCTCCTACAATGAGCAGTTCTTC. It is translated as CASSLDTGIGASSYNEQFF.

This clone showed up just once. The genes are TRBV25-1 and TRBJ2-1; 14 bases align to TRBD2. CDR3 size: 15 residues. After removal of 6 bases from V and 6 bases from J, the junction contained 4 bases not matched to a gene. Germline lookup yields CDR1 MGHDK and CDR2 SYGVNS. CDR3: CASRVGTSGGNEQFF. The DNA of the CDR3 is TGTGCCAGCAGAGTTGGGACTAGCGGGGGCAATGAGCAGTTCTTC.

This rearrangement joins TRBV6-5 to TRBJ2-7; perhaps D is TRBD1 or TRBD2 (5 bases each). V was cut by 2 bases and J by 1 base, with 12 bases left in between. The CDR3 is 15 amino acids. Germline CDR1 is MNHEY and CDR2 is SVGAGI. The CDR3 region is CASSYGVWGSYEQYF. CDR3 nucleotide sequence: TGTGCCAGCAGTTACGGGGTGTGGGGGTCCTACGAGCAGTACTTC.

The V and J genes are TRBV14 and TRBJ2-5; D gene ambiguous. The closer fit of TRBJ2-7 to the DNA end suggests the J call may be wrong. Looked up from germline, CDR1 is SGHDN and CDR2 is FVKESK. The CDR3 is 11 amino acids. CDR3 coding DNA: TGTGCCAGCAGCCAATTGGGCGAGCAGTACTTC. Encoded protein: CASSQLGEQYF.

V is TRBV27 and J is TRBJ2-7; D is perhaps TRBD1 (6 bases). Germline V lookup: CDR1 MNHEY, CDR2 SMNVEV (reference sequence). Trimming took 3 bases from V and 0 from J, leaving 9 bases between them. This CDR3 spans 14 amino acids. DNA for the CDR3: TGTGCCAGCAGTTTGGACAGAAACTCCTACGAGCAGTACTTC. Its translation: CASSLDRNSYEQYF.

The CDR3 DNA reads TGTGCCAGCAGTGAAGGGGAAAGCGAGCAGTACTTC. Translated, it gives CASSEGESEQYF. This chain joins TRBV2 and TRBJ2-7; no firm D call. The germline V gene has CDR1 SNHLY and CDR2 FYNNEI. Trimming cost V 1 base and J 6 bases, with 7 bases left between them. The CDR3 is 12 amino acids.

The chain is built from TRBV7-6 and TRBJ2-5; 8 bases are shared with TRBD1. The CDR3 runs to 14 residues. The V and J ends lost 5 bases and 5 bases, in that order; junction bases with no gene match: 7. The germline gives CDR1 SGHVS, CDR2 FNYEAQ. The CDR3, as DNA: TGTGCCAGCAGCCCACCACAGGGGGAGGAGACCCAGTACTTC. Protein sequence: CASSPPQGEETQYF.

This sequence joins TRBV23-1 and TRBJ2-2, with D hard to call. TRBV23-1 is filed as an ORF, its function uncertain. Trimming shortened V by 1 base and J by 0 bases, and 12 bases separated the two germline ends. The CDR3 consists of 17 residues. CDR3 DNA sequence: TGCGCCAGCAGTCAATTTGGTATGACCGCGAACACCGGGGAGCTGTTTTTT. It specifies CASSQFGMTANTGELFF.

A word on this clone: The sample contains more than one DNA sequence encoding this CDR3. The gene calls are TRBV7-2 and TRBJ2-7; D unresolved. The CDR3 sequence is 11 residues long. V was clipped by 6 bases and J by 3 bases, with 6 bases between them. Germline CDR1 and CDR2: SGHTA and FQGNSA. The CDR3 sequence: CASSLIYEQYF. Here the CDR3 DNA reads TGTGCCAGCAGTTTGATCTACGAGCAGTACTTC. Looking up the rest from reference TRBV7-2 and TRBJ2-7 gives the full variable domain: GAGVSQSPSNKVTEKGKDVELRCDPISGHTALYWYRQSLGQGLEFLIYFQGNSAPDKSGLPSDRFSAERTGGSVSTLTIQRTQQEDSAVYLCASSLIYEQYFGPGTRLTVT.

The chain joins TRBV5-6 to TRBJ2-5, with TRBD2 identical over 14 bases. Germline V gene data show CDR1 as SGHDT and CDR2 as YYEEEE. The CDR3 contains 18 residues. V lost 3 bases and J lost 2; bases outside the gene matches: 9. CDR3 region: CASSWGRTSGRRQETQYF. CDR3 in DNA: TGTGCCAGCAGCTGGGGCCGGACTAGCGGGAGGCGTCAAGAGACCCAGTACTTC. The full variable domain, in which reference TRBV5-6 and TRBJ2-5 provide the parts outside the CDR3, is DAGVTQSPTHLIKTRGQQVTLRCSPKSGHDTVSWYQQALGQGPQFIFQYYEEEERQRGNFPDRFSGHQFPNYSSELNVNALLLGDSALYLCASSWGRTSGRRQETQYFGPGTRLLVL.

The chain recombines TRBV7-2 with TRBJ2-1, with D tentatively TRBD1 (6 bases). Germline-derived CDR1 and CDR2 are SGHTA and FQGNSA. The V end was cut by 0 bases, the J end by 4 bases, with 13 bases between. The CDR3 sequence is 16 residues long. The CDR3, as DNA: TGTGCCAGCAGCTTAGCGGGACAAATCACGTACAATGAGCAGTTCTTC. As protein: CASSLAGQITYNEQFF.

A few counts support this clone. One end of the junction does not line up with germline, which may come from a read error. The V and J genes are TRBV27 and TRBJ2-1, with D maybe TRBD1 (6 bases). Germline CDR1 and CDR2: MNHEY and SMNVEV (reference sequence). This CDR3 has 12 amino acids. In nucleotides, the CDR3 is TGTGCCAGCAGTTTATTGGGACAAGTCCAGCTCTTC. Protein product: CASSLLGQVQLF.

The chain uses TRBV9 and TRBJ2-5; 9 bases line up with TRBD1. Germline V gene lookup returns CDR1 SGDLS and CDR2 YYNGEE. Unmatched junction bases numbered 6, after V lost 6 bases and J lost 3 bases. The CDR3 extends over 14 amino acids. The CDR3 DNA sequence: TGTGCCAGCACGCCCGGGACAGGGAAAGAGACCCAGTACTTC. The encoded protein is CASTPGTGKETQYF.